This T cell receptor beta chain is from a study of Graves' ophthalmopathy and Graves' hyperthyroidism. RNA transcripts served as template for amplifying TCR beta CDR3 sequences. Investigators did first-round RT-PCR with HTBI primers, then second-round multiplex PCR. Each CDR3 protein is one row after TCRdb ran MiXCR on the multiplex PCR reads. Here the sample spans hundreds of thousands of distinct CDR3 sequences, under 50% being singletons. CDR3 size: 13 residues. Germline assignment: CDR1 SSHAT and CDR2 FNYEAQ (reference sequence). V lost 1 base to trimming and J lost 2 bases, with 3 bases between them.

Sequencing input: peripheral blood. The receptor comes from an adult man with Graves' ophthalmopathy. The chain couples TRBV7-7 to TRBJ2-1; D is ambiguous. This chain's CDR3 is CASSLDAYNEQFF. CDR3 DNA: TGTGCCAGCAGCTTAGACGCCTACAATGAGCAGTTCTTC. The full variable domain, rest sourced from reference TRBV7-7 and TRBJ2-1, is GAGVSQSPRYKVTKRGQDVTLRCDPISSHATLYWYQQALGQGPEFLTYFNYEAQPDKSGLPSDRFSAERPEGSISTLTIQRTEQRDSAMYRCASSLDAYNEQFFGPGTRLTVL.